The clone carrying this T cell receptor beta chain came up a few times. Authors' analysis steps: For nucleated cells, counts were estimated from reference gene primer amplification. Repertoires were generated with immunoSEQ multiplex PCR, while TCRdb's copy carries only in-frame clones and drops some. V, J and clone size were drawn from that table, and D and trimming were deduced from the DNA. The sample lists some 95,000 clones; under 85% were seen once. The data belong to a study of blood T cell repertoires in COVID-19. Study-wide context: Researchers got acute and convalescent COVID-19 samples from the United States, Italy and Spain. T cells, B-cell-depleted T cells, or PBMCs supplied cDNA or gDNA.

Germline CDR1 is MNHEY and CDR2 is SMNVEV (reference sequence). The CDR3 runs 15 residues. The V and J ends lost 6 bases and 4 bases, in that order; junction bases with no gene match: 10. The TCR comes from a man in his 70s with acute or convalescent COVID-19. This chain connects TRBV27 to TRBJ2-7; 9 nucleotides align to TRBD1. What was sequenced was peripheral blood. The chain's CDR3 is CASSHRGGQGYEQYF. As DNA, the CDR3 is TGTGCCAGCAGCCATCGCGGGGGACAGGGTTACGAGCAGTACTTC.